A selection of T cell receptor beta chains follows, all from one sample in a study of T cell responses to AZD1222 COVID-19 vaccine. Using immunoSEQ multiplex PCR, the repertoire was profiled, and TCRdb retains in-frame clones only, with some absent. The table shows more than 110,000 clones, with 70% to 90% occurring only once. The sequenced sample was peripheral blood, obtained on day 0 of AZD1222 vaccination. These receptors originate from an adult in good health. Both conserved end residues are part of each CDR3. Each record gives: D gene, V gene, clone size, J gene, CDR3 DNA, CDR3 protein. A D gene is named only where the DNA matches it firmly. The listing skips clone size in some rows; elsewhere it reads once, few, many or a size class.

NA	TRBV13	NA	TRBJ1-2	TGTGCCAGCAGCTACGGAGCCTATGGCTACACCTTC	CASSYGAYGYTF
NA	TRBV27	NA	TRBJ2-2	TGTGCCAGCAGTGTCGGGTGGGGGGTGAACACCGGGGAGCTGTTTTTT	CASSVGWGVNTGELFF
NA	TRBV7-9	NA	TRBJ2-3	TGTGCCAGCACCCGGGACTCCGCGGGCCCAGATACGCAGTATTTT	CASTRDSAGPDTQYF
NA	TRBV5-5	NA	TRBJ1-1	TGTGCCAGCAGCCGCGGGCACATGAACACTGAAGCTTTCTTT	CASSRGHMNTEAFF
NA	TRBV28	NA	TRBJ1-1	TGTGCCAGCAGGAAACTGGGGGGGCGCTTAATTTGGAACACTGAAGCTTTCTTT	CASRKLGGRLIWNTEAFF
TRBD1	TRBV3-1/TRBV3-2	NA	TRBJ1-2	TGTGCCAGCAGCCCAACGGGACAGCTCTATGGCTACACCTTC	CASSPTGQLYGYTF
NA	TRBV11-2	NA	TRBJ1-5	TGTGCCAGCAGCCCCGGTCCTCCTCAGCCCCAGCATTTT	CASSPGPPQPQHF
NA	TRBV19	NA	TRBJ2-7	TGTGCCAGTAGTCCGGGACCTTACGAGCAGTACTTC	CASSPGPYEQYF
TRBD1	TRBV27	NA	TRBJ2-6	TGTGCCAGCAGACCACAGGGGGCCCAAGGGGCCAACGTCCTGACTTTC	CASRPQGAQGANVLTF
NA	TRBV5-4	few	TRBJ2-5	TGTGCCAGCAGCTCACGACGGGACATCCAAGAGACCCAGTACTTC	CASSSRRDIQETQYF
NA	TRBV19	NA	TRBJ1-1	TGTGCCAGTAGGGGTCCTATGAACACTGAAGCTTTCTTT	CASRGPMNTEAFF
TRBD2	TRBV19	NA	TRBJ2-1	TGTGCCAGTAGTTTGAGCGGGGCCTACAATGAGCAGTTCTTC	CASSLSGAYNEQFF
NA	TRBV21-1	NA	TRBJ1-4	TGTGCCAGCAGCAAATTGAGCCTTGCAACTAATGAAAAACTGTTTTTT	CASSKLSLATNEKLFF
NA	TRBV6-4	NA	TRBJ2-2	TGTGCCAGCAGTGACCGGTTTCACACCGGGGAGCTGTTTTTT	CASSDRFHTGELFF
NA	TRBV5-8	NA	TRBJ2-1	TGTGCCAGCATTAGGGCAGGCAGGTGGAGCGATGAGCAGTTCTTC	CASIRAGRWSDEQFF
NA	TRBV9	NA	TRBJ1-3	TGTGCCAGCAGCGTAGACAAAGGCCCCATCTCTGGAAACACCATATATTTT	CASSVDKGPISGNTIYF
NA	TRBV4-2	NA	TRBJ2-3	TGTGCCAGCAGCCAAGATAACGGGGTGGGGCCCACAGATACGCAGTATTTT	CASSQDNGVGPTDTQYF
NA	TRBV9	NA	TRBJ2-3	TGTGCCAGCAGCGTAGCGGTAACGGGGGGCACAGATACGCAGTATTTT	CASSVAVTGGTDTQYF
NA	TRBV3-1/TRBV3-2	NA	TRBJ1-1	TGTGCCAGCAGCCAATGGAGCATAGACACTGAAGCTTTCTTT	CASSQWSIDTEAFF
NA	TRBV14	NA	TRBJ2-7	TGTGCCAGCAGCCAAACCAATACCCACGAGCAGTACTTC	CASSQTNTHEQYF
NA	TRBV5-1	NA	TRBJ2-5	TGCGCCAGCAGCTTGGAAGTGGGAACTCAAGAGACCCAGTACTTC	CASSLEVGTQETQYF
NA	TRBV29-1	NA	TRBJ2-2	TGCAGCGTTGAATTGGGGAACACCGGGGAGCTGTTTTTT	CSVELGNTGELFF
NA	TRBV5-4	NA	TRBJ2-5	TGTGCCAGCAGCTTGCCCGGATACGAGACCCAGTACTTC	CASSLPGYETQYF
TRBD1	TRBV4-1	NA	TRBJ2-1	TGCGCCAGCAGCCTCAGACAGGGAGACGTCAATGAGCAGTTCTTC	CASSLRQGDVNEQFF
NA	TRBV29-1	NA	TRBJ2-5	TGCAGCGTTTCGGTACAAGAGACCCAGTACTTC	CSVSVQETQYF
TRBD1	TRBV7-9	NA	TRBJ1-1	TGTGCCAGCAGCTCCATCGACCGGGACAGGGTACCTGAAGCTTTCTTT	CASSSIDRDRVPEAFF
NA	TRBV11-2	few	TRBJ2-5	TGTGCCAGCAGCTTAGTCCAGGGGGGGGAGACCCAGTACTTC	CASSLVQGGETQYF
NA	TRBV7-9	few	TRBJ1-1	TGTGCCAGCAGGGCGAGGGGTGAAGCTTTCTTT	CASRARGEAFF
TRBD1	TRBV11-2	NA	TRBJ2-7	TGTGCCAGCAGCTCCCGGACAGGCCCAACATACGAGCAGTACTTC	CASSSRTGPTYEQYF
NA	TRBV30	once	TRBJ1-3	TGTGCCTGGACCCCCGGGGGGTATGGAAACACCATATATTTT	CAWTPGGYGNTIYF
TRBD1	TRBV19	NA	TRBJ1-1	TGTGCCAGTAGTCCTCGGGACAGGGGTGAAGCTTTCTTT	CASSPRDRGEAFF
TRBD2	TRBV28	NA	TRBJ2-7	TGTGCCAGCAGTCTAGCGGGAGGCTCCTACGAGCAGTACTTC	CASSLAGGSYEQYF